The present T cell receptor (beta chain) was sequenced within a study of early T cells in non-severe SARS-CoV-2 infection (dated by TCRdb to the early 2020s). Regarding the research as a whole: Because TCR sequencing relied on bulk RNA taken from unsorted whole blood, pairing of alpha and beta chains was not possible. What the study reported, not specific to this receptor: Matching against VDJdb was skewed toward anti-spike CD8 responses, likely underestimated virus-specific expansions, and missed private and CD4 specificities.

Compared with germline, V lacks 1 base and J lacks 7 bases; bases without a gene match: 6. Reading from cysteine to phenylalanine, the CDR3 counts 15 amino acids. The CDR3 DNA has 45 bases and is translated from base 1. CDR1 and CDR2 (SGHVS, FNYEAQ) derive from the germline V gene. Preparation of the library involved 5' RACE. The data were produced on a NextSeq 500. Unique molecular identifiers were attached to individual cDNA molecules in the TCR library protocol so that sequencing error and PCR bias could be corrected. Both TCR alpha and beta chains were sequenced, and tight co-correlation was observed between alpha and beta sequence abundances in each sample. As for the original processing: V gene, J gene and CDR3 annotation of TCR sequences was performed with Decombinator V4. Expanded TCRs were defined as changing significantly between any two time points under a Poisson model with p below 0.0001. TCR abundances were normalised to the total number of TCRs sequenced per sample and were expressed as counts per million. TRAV1-2 paired with TRAJ12, TRAJ20 or TRAJ33 defined MAIT TCRs, while TRAV10 paired with TRAJ18 defined iNKT TCRs. VDJdb, accessed on 1 November 2021, was searched for TCRs annotated for CMV, EBV and SARS-CoV-2, and TCRs annotated for more than one antigen were excluded. The public reads were reanalyzed by TCRdb: fastp trimming at Q25, MiXCR alignment, in-frame beta chains only. Rows are combined by CDR3 protein, so each entry shows the most common genes and DNA. These V and J calls derive from TCRdb rather than the authors' analysis. This sample has approximately 50,000 distinct CDR3 sequences in its table, and approximately 11% of those were observed once. Roughly 13% of the sample rests with the top ten.

Concerning this clonotype itself: There is no known antigen for this receptor. One base away there is no much larger clone; base qualities are not given.

The study was a case-control design nested within a healthcare worker cohort in London, UK, with weekly nasopharyngeal swab PCR tests and blood sampling. Healthcare workers were recruited between 23 and 31 March 2020, during the week of the UK lockdown, and were followed weekly for up to 16 weeks. The TCR was taken from an adult who was a healthcare worker with PCR-confirmed SARS-CoV-2 infection or an uninfected control (not recorded which). Specimen: whole blood. The rearranged chain carries TRBV7-6 and TRBJ2-1, with 8 central nucleotides matching TRBD2. The DNA sequence is TGTGCCAGCAGCTTAGAAGCGGGAGTCCCGAATGAGCAGTTCTTC. Translation gives CASSLEAGVPNEQFF.